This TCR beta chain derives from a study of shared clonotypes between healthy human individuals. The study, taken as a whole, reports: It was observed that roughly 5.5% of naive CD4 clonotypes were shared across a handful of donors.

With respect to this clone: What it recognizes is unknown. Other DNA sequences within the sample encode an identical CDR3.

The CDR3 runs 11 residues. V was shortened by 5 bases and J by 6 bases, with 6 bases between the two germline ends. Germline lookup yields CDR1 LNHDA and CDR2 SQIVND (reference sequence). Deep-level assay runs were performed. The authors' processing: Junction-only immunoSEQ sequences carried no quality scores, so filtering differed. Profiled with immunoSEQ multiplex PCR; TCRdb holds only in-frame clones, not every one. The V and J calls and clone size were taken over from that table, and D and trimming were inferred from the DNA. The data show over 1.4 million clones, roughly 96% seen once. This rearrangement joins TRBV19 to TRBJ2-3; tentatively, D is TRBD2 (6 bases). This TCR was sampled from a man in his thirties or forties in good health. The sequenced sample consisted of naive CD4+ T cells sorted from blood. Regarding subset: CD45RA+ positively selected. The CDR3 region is CASSGGDTQYF. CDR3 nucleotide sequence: TGTGCCAGTAGTGGAGGGGATACGCAGTATTTT.